This is a list of T cell receptor beta chains from one sample in a study of T cells in Graves' hyperthyroidism and ophthalmopathy. TCRdb analysed the multiplex PCR reads with MiXCR anew, one entry per CDR3 protein. The top ten clones hold 9.5% to 15% of a sample with hundreds of thousands of distinct CDR3 sequences, roughly 15% of them seen once. Sample: blood. The receptors were sampled from a woman in her fifties or sixties with Graves' ophthalmopathy. Each CDR3 is given with its conserved first and last residue. The order of the fields is J gene, clone size, V gene, D gene, CDR3 protein, CDR3 DNA. A D gene is named only where the DNA matches it firmly. Not every row has a clone size; where given, it reads once, few, many or a size class.

TRBJ1-2 | many | TRBV6-5 | TRBD1 | CASSYSPGQGAGYTF | TGTGCCAGCAGTTACTCGCCGGGACAGGGGGCTGGCTACACCTTC
TRBJ1-5 | few | TRBV6-1 | . | CASSEGVGMSQHF | TGTGCCAGCAGTGAAGGGGTGGGTATGTCCCAGCATTTT
TRBJ2-1 | . | TRBV11-2 | . | CASSLVGGRAYNEQFF | TGTGCCAGCAGCTTAGTAGGGGGGAGAGCCTACAATGAGCAGTTCTTC
TRBJ1-2 | . | TRBV29-1 | . | CSVVWQNYGYTF | TGCAGCGTTGTATGGCAGAACTATGGCTACACCTTC
TRBJ2-1 | many | TRBV6-2/TRBV6-3 | . | CASTPDGYNEQFF | TGTGCCAGCACCCCGGACGGCTACAATGAGCAGTTCTTC
TRBJ2-3 | many | TRBV28 | . | CASTPPGGTDTQYF | TGTGCCAGTACACCACCCGGCGGCACAGATACGCAGTATTTT
TRBJ1-4 | . | TRBV27 | . | CASSPRTGNNEKLFF | TGTGCCAGCAGTCCGAGGACCGGGAACAATGAAAAACTGTTTTTT
TRBJ1-2 | . | TRBV15 | . | CATSRVGYGYTF | TGTGCCACCAGCAGAGTTGGCTATGGCTACACCTTC
TRBJ2-5 | many | TRBV11-2 | . | CASSYSTEQETQYF | TGTGCCAGCAGCTACTCGACCGAACAAGAGACCCAGTACTTC
TRBJ1-4 | many | TRBV3-1 | . | CASSPGAWGEKLFF | TGTGCCAGCAGCCCAGGGGCCTGGGGTGAAAAACTGTTTTTT
TRBJ2-5 | many | TRBV7-2 | . | CASSLGRYQETQYF | TGTGCCAGCAGCTTAGGTCGGTACCAAGAGACCCAGTACTTC
TRBJ2-3 | . | TRBV20-1 | TRBD2 | CSANTLAGAFADTQYF | TGCAGTGCTAACACACTAGCGGGAGCTTTCGCAGATACGCAGTATTTT
TRBJ1-5 | many | TRBV30 | . | CAWSGGEDQPQHF | TGTGCCTGGAGTGGGGGGGAGGATCAGCCCCAGCATTTT
TRBJ1-3 | . | TRBV3-1 | . | CASSRGAFSGNTIYF | TGTGCCAGCAGCCGGGGGGCCTTCTCTGGAAACACCATATATTTT
TRBJ1-5 | many | TRBV7-8 | . | CASSLDDWVGQPQHF | TGTGCCAGCAGCTTGGACGACTGGGTTGGGCAGCCCCAGCATTTT
TRBJ2-3 | few | TRBV15 | . | CATSREEARDTQYF | TGTGCCACCAGCAGAGAAGAGGCAAGGGATACGCAGTATTTT
TRBJ1-1 | . | TRBV3-1 | . | CASSQSLRGGSTEAFF | TGTGCCAGCAGCCAATCCCTCCGGGGGGGCAGCACTGAAGCTTTCTTT
TRBJ1-3 | once | TRBV15 | . | CATSNLRGRRAGNTTYF | TGTGCCACCAGCAACCTTAGAGGACGGCGGGCTGGAAACACCACATATTTT
TRBJ1-2 | many | TRBV11-2 | . | CASSLGVGGPHYGYTF | TGTGCCAGCAGCTTAGGGGTTGGGGGGCCTCACTATGGCTACACCTTC
TRBJ1-4 | . | TRBV12-3/TRBV12-4 | . | CASSTQGRRANEKLFF | TGTGCCAGCAGTACCCAGGGCCGGAGAGCTAATGAAAAACTGTTTTTT
TRBJ2-1 | . | TRBV29-1 | . | CSVEDPLAYEQFF | TGCAGCGTTGAAGATCCACTAGCCTATGAGCAGTTCTTC
TRBJ2-1 | many | TRBV3-1 | TRBD2 | CASSQDPLAGVALAISYNEQFF | TGTGCCAGCAGCCAAGATCCTCTAGCGGGAGTAGCCTTGGCTATCTCCTACAATGAGCAGTTCTTC